This record covers a single T cell receptor (beta chain). Its matching antigen is unknown. The data derive from a study of shared clonotypes between healthy human individuals. Study observations and caveats: Among a handful of donors, roughly 5% of naive CD4 clonotypes were found in common. The study found lower generation probabilities in non-shared clonotypes than in those shared by all four donors.

The CDR3 is made up of 16 amino acids. V was pared by 8 bases and J by 0 bases, with 17 bases between. The germline CDR1 and CDR2 sequences are ENHRY and SYGVKD. Assay used: immunoSEQ multiplex PCR; TCRdb lists only in-frame clones, some missing. Of about 2.3 million clones in the sample, over 85% were seen once. The clonotype was recovered from a man aged 18 to 30 in good health. Some clones in this sample may be carry-over from other donors' samples. The chain combines TRBV10-3 with TRBJ1-5, with a weak D call TRBD1 (5 bases). Sequenced input: naive CD4+ T cells from PBMCs. Subset specified: CD45RA+ positively selected. The CDR3 nucleotides are TGTGCCATCGGTCAAGGGACTAAGTATAGCAATCAGCCCCAGCATTTT. Its protein is CAIGQGTKYSNQPQHF.